The T cell receptor beta chain described here comes from a study of blood T cell repertoires in COVID-19 (dated by TCRdb to the early 2020s). Study-wide context: Samples from collaborators originated in the United States, Italy and Spain and spanned both the acute and convalescent phases of COVID-19. The prospective study material was composed of cDNA or gDNA derived from T cells, B-cell-depleted T cells, or PBMCs. The dataset comprised deeply sampled blood TCRbeta repertoires from subjects exposed to, actively infected with, or recovered from COVID-19. The repertoires were released in a freely available public database intended as a resource for research on the immune response to SARS-CoV-2. Samples came from the ongoing ImmuneRACE study (first 160 participants) plus 1,254 subjects from 6 global collaborators. A de-identified subject ID, COVID-19 status, age in years and sex were almost always included in the sample metadata. Where available, HLA class I and class II types were obtained from metadata supplied by the sample provider rather than from assay-based typing.

The immunoSEQ Assay, a bias-controlled multiplex PCR, was used to amplify TCRbeta CDR3 regions from genomic DNA. Per the source publication's procedure: Nucleated cell counts per sample were estimated from amplification of reference gene primers within the assay. Sequence reads were collapsed and filtered to measure the absolute abundance of every unique TCRbeta CDR3 rearrangement. For each sample, productive Simpson clonality was calculated by taking the square root of Simpson's diversity index across productive rearrangements. TCRdb re-hosts the immuneACCESS table, in-frame sequences only. Its copies lack some clones; in the studies checked, an unresolved V gene accounts for under half of them, and the cause for the rest is not known. That table furnishes V, J and clone size, whereas the DNA furnished D and trimming. This sample is represented by 110,000 to 150,000 clones; 82% of them were singletons. 4% to 5% of the sample goes to the ten largest clones.

Overall study outcomes, separate from this receptor: Clinical and demographic metadata were provided uncurated, with the amount varying by source and participant.

The CDR3, cysteine through phenylalanine, is 14 amino acids long. Left in the record is the CDR3 DNA by itself, 42 bases read in frame from the first base. Here V drops 7 bases and J drops 8 bases, and the junction holds 10 bases not matched to any gene. Reading the germline V gene gives CDR1 SNHLY and CDR2 FYNNEI. Whole blood was collected in K2EDTA tubes by collaborating institutions according to the institutions' own protocols. For TCRbeta analysis, collaborators shipped samples in one of three forms: frozen whole blood, isolated PBMCs, or DNA extracted from either of those sample types. In the case of this clone: Its antigen specificity is not known. One base away there is no much larger clone; base qualities are not given.

This sequence was found in a woman of 80 years or more with acute or convalescent COVID-19. The rearrangement joined TRBV2 to TRBJ1-4, and 7 junction bases match TRBD1. The sequencing sample was made of peripheral blood. The CDR3 amino acid sequence is: CASNPRGPQEKLFF. Read as DNA, the sequence is TGTGCCAGCAATCCGAGGGGGCCACAGGAAAAACTGTTTTTT.